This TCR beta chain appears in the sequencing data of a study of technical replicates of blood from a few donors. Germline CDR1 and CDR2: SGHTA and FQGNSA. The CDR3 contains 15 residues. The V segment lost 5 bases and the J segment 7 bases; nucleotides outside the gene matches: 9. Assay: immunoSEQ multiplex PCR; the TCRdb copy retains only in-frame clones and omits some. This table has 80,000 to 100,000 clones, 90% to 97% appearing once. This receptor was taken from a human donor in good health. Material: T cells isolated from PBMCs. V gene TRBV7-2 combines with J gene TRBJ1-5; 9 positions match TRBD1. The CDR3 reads CASSTLGQGRQPQHF. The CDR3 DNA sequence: TGTGCCAGCAGCACGCTGGGACAGGGAAGGCAGCCCCAGCATTTT.